This T cell receptor beta chain is from a study of T cells in Graves' hyperthyroidism and ophthalmopathy. Broader study findings: Patients with ophthalmopathy were separated from those with stable hyperthyroidism by a 13 V-J model.

Graves' hyperthyroidism qualified as stable when ophthalmopathy did not progress within 18 months. Exclusion followed for patients with uncontrolled infection, other autoimmune disease, pregnancy or lactation. An approximately 10 ml volume of fresh peripheral blood provided the PBMCs. This clonotype was observed a few times. Its target is unknown. Amplified TCR beta CDR3 regions derived from RNA transcripts. First-round RT-PCR targeting the TCR CDR3 was performed with the HTBI primer set. TCRdb fed the multiplex PCR reads into MiXCR, producing one record per CDR3 protein. The data hold about 510,000 distinct CDR3 sequences, with approximately 15% observed a single time. There are 18 residues in the CDR3. Trimming shortened V by 0 bases and J by 0 bases, and 13 bases separated the two germline ends. CDR1 and CDR2 (germline): SGHDT, YYEEEE.

Material: blood. The clonotype comes from a woman in her thirties or forties with Graves' hyperthyroidism. This sequence joins TRBV5-6 and TRBJ2-6; weak D call: TRBD1 (5 bases). As DNA, the CDR3 is TGTGCCAGCAGCTTGGTAGGGGTCCTTTCCTCTGGGGCCAACGTCCTGACTTTC. This codes for CASSLVGVLSSGANVLTF.